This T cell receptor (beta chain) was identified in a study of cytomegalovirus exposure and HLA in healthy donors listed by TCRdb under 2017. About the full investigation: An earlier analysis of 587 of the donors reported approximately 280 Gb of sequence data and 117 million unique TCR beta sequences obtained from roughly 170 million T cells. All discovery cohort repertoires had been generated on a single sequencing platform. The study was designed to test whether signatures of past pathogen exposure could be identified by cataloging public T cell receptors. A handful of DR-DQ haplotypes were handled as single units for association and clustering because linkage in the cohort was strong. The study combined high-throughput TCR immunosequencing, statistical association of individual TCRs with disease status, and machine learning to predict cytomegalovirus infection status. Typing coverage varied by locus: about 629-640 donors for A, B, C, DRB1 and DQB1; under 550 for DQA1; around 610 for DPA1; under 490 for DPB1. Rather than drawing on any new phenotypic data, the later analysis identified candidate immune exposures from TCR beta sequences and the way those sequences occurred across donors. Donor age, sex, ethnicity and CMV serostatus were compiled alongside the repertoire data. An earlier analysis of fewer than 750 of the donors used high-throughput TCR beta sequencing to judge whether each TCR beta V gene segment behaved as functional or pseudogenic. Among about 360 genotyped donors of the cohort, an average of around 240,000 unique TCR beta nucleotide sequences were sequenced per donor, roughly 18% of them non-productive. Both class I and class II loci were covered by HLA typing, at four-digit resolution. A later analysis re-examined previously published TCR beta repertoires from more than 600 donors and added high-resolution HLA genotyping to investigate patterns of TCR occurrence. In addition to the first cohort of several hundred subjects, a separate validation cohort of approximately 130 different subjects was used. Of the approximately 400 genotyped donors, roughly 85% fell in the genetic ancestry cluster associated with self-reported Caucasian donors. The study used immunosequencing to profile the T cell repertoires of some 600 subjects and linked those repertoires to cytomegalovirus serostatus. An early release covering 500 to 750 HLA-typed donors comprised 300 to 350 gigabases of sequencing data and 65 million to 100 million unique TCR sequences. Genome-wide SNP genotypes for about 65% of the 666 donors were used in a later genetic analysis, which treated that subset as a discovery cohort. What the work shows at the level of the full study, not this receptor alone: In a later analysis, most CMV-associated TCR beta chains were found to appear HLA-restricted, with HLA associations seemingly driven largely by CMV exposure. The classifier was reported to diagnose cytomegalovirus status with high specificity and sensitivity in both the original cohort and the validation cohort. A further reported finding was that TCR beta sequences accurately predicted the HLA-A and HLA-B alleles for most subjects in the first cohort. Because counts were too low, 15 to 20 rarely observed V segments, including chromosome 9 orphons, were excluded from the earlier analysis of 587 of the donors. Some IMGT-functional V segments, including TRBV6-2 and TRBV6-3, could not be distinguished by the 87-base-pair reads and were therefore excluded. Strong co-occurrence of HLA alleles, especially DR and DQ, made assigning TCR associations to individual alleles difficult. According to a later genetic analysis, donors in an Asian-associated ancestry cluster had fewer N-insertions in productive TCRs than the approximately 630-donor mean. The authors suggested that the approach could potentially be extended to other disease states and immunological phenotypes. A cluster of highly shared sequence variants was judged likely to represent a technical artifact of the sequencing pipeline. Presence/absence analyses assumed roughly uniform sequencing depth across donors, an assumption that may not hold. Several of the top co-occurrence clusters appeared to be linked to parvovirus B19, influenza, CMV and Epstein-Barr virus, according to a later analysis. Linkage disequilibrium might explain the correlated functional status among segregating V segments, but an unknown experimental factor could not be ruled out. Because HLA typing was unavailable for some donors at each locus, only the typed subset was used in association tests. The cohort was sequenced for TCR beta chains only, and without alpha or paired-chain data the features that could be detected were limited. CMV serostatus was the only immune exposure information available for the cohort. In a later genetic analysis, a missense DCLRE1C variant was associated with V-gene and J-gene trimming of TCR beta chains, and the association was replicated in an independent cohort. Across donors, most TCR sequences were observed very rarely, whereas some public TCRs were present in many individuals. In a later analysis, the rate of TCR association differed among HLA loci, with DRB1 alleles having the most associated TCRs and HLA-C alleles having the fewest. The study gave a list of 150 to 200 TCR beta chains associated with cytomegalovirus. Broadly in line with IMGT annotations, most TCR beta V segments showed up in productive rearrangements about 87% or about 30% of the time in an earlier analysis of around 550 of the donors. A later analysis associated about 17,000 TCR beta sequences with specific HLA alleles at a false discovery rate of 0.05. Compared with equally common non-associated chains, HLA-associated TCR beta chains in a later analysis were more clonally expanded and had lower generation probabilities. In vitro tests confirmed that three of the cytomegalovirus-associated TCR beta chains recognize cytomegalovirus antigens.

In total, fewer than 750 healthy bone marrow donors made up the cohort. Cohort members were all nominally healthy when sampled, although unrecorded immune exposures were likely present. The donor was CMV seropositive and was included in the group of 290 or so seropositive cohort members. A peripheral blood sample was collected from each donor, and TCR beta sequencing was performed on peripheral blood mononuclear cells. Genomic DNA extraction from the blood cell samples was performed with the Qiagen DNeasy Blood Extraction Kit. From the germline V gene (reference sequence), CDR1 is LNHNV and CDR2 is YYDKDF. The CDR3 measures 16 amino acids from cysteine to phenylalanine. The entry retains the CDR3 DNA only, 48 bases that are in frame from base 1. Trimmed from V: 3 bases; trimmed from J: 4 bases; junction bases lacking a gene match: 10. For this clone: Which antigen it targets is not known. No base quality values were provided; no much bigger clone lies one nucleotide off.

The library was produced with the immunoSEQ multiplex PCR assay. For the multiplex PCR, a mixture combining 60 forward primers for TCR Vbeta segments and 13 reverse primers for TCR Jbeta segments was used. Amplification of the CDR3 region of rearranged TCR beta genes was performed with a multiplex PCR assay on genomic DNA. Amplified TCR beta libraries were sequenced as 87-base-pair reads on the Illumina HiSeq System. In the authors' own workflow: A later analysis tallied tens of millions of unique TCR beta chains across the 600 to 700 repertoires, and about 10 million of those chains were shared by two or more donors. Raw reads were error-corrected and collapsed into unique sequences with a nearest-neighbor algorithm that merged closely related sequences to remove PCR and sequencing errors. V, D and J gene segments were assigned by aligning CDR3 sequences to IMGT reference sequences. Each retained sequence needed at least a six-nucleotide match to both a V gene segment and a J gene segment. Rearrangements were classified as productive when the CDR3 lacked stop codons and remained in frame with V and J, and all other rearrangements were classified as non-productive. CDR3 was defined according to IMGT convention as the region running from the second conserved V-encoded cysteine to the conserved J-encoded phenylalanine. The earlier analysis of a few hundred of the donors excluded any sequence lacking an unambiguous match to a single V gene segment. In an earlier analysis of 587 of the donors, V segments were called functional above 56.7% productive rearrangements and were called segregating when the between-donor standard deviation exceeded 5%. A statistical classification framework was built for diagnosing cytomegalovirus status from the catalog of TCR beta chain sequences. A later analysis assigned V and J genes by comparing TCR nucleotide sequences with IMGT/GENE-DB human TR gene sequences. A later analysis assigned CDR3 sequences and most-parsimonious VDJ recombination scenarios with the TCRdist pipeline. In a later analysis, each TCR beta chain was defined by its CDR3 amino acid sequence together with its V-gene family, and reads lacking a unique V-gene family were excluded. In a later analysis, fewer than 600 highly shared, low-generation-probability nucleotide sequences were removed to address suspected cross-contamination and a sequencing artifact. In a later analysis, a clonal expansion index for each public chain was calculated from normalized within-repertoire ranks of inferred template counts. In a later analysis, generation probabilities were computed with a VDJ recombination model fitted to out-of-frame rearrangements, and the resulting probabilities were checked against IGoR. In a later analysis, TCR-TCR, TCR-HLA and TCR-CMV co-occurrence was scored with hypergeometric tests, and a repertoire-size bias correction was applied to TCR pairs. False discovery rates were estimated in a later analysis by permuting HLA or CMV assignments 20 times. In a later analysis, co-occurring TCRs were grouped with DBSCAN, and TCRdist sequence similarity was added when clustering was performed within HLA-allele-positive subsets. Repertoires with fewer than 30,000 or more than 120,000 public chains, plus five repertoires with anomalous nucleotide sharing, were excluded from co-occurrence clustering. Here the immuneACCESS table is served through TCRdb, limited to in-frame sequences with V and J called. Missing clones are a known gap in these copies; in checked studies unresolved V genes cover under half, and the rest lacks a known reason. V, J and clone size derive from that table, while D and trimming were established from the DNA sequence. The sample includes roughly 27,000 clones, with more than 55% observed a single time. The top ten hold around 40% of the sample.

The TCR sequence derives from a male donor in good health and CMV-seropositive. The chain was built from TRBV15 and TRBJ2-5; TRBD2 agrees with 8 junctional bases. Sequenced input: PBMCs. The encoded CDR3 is CATSRSRAGVGETQYF. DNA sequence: TGTGCCACCAGCAGGTCCCGAGCGGGAGTAGGAGAGACCCAGTACTTC.